This T cell receptor beta chain derives from a study of radiation and T cells in renal cell carcinoma (TCRdb year 2020). About the investigation overall: Samples were obtained from a clinical trial, in which 15 Gy stereotactic body radiation therapy was delivered to primary renal cell carcinomas and nephrectomy was performed 4 weeks later. TCR beta sequencing covered roughly 53 samples in total, comprising about 26 tumors and about 27 peripheral blood samples. Across all 50 or so samples, under 5,000,000 unique CDR3 nucleotide sequences encoding 2 million to 3 million unique CDR3 amino acid sequences were identified. The investigation overall reported the following: Dynamics of the blood repertoire were not tracked past 4 weeks after treatment. Because no pretreatment tumor biopsies were available, whether clonotypes were present in the tumor at baseline could not be determined. Because the trial had a single-armed design, the trial could not examine how radiation dose or scheduling affected the TCR repertoire. An increase in top tumor clonotypes in blood was observed from baseline to 2 weeks post-radiation, followed by contraction by 4 weeks, which was taken to suggest transient expansion of tumor-resident clones.

Trimming accounts for 6 bases at V and 8 bases at J, while the number of junction bases matched to no gene is 9. Per the germline V gene, KGHSH is the CDR1 and LQKENI is the CDR2. Measured from the cysteine to the phenylalanine, the CDR3 is 14 residues long. Only CDR3 DNA remains: 42 bases, in frame from the first base. Sample time point, as interpreted from the label and publication: blood 2 weeks post-SBRT. The sample's treatment or condition label, in plain terms: 15 Gy SBRT to primary tumor, nephrectomy 4 weeks later. To follow tumor-enriched clonotypes, serial peripheral blood was collected from radiation-treated patients at baseline and at 2 weeks and 4 weeks after SBRT. Renal cell carcinoma with clear cell pathology was present in all patients. The QIAamp DNA Blood Mini Kit (Qiagen) was used to prepare genomic DNA for TCR sequencing. Samples were included in the analyses only if all quality control checks were passed.

As concerns this clone: The target of this receptor is not known. Base qualities are missing; no much larger clone stands one base away.

The immunoSEQ kit was used, according to the manufacturer's recommendations, to generate TCR beta libraries from genomic DNA. To prepare libraries, a first multiplex PCR with proprietary primers was run, followed by a second PCR that added unique barcodes, and a bead cleanup was done after each round. A positive control reaction and a negative control reaction, both provided in the kit, were run with every batch of samples. The final libraries were assessed on an Agilent 4200 TapeStation D1000 ScreenTape, pooled by volume, and quantified by qPCR. Sequencing was performed on an Illumina NextSeq500 using a MidOutput 150-cycle cartridge, with 156 Read1 cycles, 15 Index1 cycles, and the kit custom primers. The pooled library was loaded at about 0.96 pM, and about 19% PhiX control was spiked in. Per the authors' processing: Vendor-processed data were analyzed in R, and a clonotype was defined as all T cells sharing the same CDR3 nucleotide sequence. For clone abundance analyses, frequencies were normalized to the 10,000 most abundant clones in each sample. Before analysis, public T cell clones were removed, and these numbered fewer than six per sample on average. A difference in abundance of at least 32-fold between compartments was used to define tumor-enriched and baseline blood-enriched clonotypes. A beta-binomial differential abundance model was used to identify clonotypes that expanded or contracted between blood time points. Tumor-blood repertoire similarity was measured with the Baroni-Urbani and Buser coefficient, and groups were compared using two-tailed Wilcoxon tests in R. TCRdb provides this immuneACCESS table in a form limited to in-frame rearrangements. Some clones are lacking; in checked studies, under half of them reflect an unresolved V gene, and why the rest are absent is not known. That table is the source of V, J and clone size, and D and trimming were worked out from the DNA. This sample comprises 70,000 or so clones, roughly 87% of them detected only once. The top ten clones comprise 5.8% of the sample.

The sample consisted of blood, taken from a patient whose treatment included radiotherapy and nephrectomy. The receptor was isolated from a man aged 60-69 years with renal cell carcinoma. The rearrangement joined TRBV18 to TRBJ2-7, with TRBD1 matching 11 junction bases. The nucleotide sequence is TGTGCCAGCTCCCTGGGACAGGGGGAATTGAAGCAGTACTTC. The encoded protein is CASSLGQGELKQYF.